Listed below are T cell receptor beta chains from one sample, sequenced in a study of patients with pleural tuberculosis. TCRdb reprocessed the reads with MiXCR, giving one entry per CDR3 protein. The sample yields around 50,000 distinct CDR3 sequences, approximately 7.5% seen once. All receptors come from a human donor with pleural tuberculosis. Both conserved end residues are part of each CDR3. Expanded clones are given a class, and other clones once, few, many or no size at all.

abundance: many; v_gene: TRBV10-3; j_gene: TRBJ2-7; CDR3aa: CAISDDRGFDEQYF
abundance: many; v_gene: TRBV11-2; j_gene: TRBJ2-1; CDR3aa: CASTRSGYYNEQFF
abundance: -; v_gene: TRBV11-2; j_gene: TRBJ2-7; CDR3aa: CASSLDLLVSYEQYF
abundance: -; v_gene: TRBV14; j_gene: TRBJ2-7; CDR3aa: CASSPGTSAYEQYF
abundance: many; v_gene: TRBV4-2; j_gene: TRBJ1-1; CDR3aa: CASSQLQGRLNTEAFF
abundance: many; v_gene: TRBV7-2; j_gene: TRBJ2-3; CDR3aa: CASSLANTDTQYF
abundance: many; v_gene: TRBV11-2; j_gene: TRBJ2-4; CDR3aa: CASSPGQGKNIQYF
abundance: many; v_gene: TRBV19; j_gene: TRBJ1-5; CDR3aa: CASSTQVYQPQHF
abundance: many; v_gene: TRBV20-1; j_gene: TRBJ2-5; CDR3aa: CSASTSAGQETQYF
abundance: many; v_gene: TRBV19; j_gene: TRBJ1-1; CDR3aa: CASKANTEAFF
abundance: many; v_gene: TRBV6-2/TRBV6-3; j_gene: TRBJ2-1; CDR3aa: CASSYGGADGRSYNEQFF
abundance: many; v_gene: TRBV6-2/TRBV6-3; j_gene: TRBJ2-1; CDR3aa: CASSSSGGNAYNEQFF
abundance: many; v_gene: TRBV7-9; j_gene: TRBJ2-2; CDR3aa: CASMTTGELFF
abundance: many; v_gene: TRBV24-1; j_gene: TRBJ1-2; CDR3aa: CATSDTGKAGYTF
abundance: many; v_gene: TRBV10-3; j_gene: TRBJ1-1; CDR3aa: CAISVENTEAFF